This T cell receptor beta chain was recovered during a study of lung T cells in sarcoidosis with Löfgren's syndrome. In the study overall: Sarcoidosis features CD4+ T cell accumulation in bronchoalveolar lavage fluid. Overall study results and limits: The most expanded V genes in Löfgren's patients were reportedly TRAV12-1 and TRBV2. Shared TRAV12-1 and TRBV2 CDR3 motifs were reported across several patients.

This clonotype was seen a handful of times. What it binds is not known. TCRdb processed the reads anew with MiXCR; each CDR3 protein has one entry. The sample lists 58,000 or so distinct CDR3 sequences; around 21% were seen once. CDR3 length: 15 residues. The V and J ends lost 5 bases and 8 bases respectively, with 19 bases between them. CDR1 is SGHRS, CDR2 YFSETQ, per germline. The sequenced sample was CD4+ T cells from PBMCs. The source is a human donor with sarcoidosis (Löfgren's syndrome or another form), or a control subject (not recorded which). The genes are TRBV5-1 and TRBJ1-4; D is undetermined. CDR3 loop: CASRETAAQDEKLFF. DNA of the CDR3: TGCGCCAGCAGGGAGACGGCAGCTCAGGACGAAAAACTGTTTTTT. Full variable domain (remainder filled in from reference TRBV5-1 and TRBJ1-4): KAGVTQTPRYLIKTRGQQVTLSCSPISGHRSVSWYQQTPGQGLQFLFEYFSETQRNKGNFPGRFSGRQFSNSRSEMNVSTLELGDSALYLCASRETAAQDEKLFFGSGTQLSVL.